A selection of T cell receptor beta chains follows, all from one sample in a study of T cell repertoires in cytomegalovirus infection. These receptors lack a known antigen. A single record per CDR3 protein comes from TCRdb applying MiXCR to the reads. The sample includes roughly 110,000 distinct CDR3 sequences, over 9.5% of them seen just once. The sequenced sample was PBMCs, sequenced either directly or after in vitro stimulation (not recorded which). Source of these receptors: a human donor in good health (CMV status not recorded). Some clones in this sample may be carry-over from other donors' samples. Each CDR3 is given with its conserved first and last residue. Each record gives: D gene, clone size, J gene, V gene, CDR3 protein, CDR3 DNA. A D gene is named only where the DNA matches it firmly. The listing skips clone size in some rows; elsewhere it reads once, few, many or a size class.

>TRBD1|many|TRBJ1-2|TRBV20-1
CSAERDRAGYGYTF
TGCAGTGCGGAAAGGGACAGGGCAGGCTATGGCTACACCTTC
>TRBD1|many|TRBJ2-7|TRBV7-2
CASSQGDRSYEQYF
TGTGCCAGCAGCCAAGGGGACAGGAGCTACGAGCAGTACTTC
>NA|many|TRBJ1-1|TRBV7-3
CASSLRGGESNTEAFF
TGTGCCAGCAGCTTACGGGGGGGGGAGTCGAACACTGAAGCTTTCTTT
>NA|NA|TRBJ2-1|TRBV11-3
CASSLAGTLEQFF
TGTGCCAGCAGCTTAGCCGGGACTTTAGAACAGTTCTTC
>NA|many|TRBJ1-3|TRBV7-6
CASSFDISSGNTIYF
TGTGCCAGCAGCTTCGACATTAGTTCTGGAAACACCATATATTTT
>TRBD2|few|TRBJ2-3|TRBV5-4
CASSLWLAGSTDTQYF
TGTGCCAGCAGCTTGTGGCTAGCGGGAAGCACAGATACGCAGTATTTT
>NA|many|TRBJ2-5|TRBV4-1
CASSQVASQETQYF
TGCGCCAGCAGCCAAGTGGCTAGCCAAGAGACCCAGTACTTC
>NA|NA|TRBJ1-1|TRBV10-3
CAISGQLNTEAFF
TGTGCCATCAGTGGACAGTTGAACACTGAAGCTTTCTTT
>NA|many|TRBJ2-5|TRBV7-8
CASSLAATSTETQYF
TGTGCCAGCAGCTTAGCCGCCACTAGCACGGAGACCCAGTACTTC
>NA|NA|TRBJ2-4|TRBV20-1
CSARQNIQYF
TGCAGTGCTAGACAAAACATTCAGTACTTC
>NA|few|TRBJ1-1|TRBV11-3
CASSTPRGAEAFF
TGTGCCAGCAGCACACCTCGAGGGGCTGAAGCTTTCTTT
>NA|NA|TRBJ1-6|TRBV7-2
CASSPGHSQNSPLHF
TGTGCCAGCAGCCCGGGACACTCACAAAATTCACCCCTCCACTTT
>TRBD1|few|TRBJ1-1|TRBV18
CASSLNDRGNEAFF
TGTGCCAGCTCACTAAACGACAGGGGGAATGAAGCTTTCTTT
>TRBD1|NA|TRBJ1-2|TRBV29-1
CSVQRQGEVYGYTF
TGCAGCGTGCAGAGACAGGGGGAAGTTTATGGCTACACCTTC
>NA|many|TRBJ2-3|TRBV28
CASIPPLGADTDTQYF
TGTGCCAGCATCCCCCCCCTAGGGGCGGACACAGATACGCAGTATTTT
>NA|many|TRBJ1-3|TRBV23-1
CASSQSSGHSGNTIYF
TGCGCCAGCAGTCAATCATCGGGACACTCTGGAAACACCATATATTTT
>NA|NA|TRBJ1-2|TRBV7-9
CASSLASPGFGTFLTGYGYTF
TGTGCCAGCAGCTTAGCGTCCCCTGGGTTTGGAACGTTTCTAACGGGCTATGGCTACACCTTC
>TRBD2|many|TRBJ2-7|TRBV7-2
CASSLERNSGMWTYEQYF
TGTGCCAGCAGCTTAGAAAGGAATAGCGGGATGTGGACCTACGAGCAGTACTTC
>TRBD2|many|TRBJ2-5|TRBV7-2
CASSGVGGSAETQYF
TGTGCCAGCAGCGGAGTTGGCGGGAGTGCAGAGACCCAGTACTTC
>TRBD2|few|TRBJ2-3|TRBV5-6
CASSFFTPLAGEGRDTQYF
TGTGCCAGCAGCTTTTTTACTCCTCTAGCGGGAGAAGGTAGAGATACGCAGTATTTT
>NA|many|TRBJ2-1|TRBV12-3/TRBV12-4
CATRGGINEQFF
TGTGCCACCAGAGGCGGGATCAATGAGCAGTTCTTC
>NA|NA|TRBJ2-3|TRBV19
CAAAAGPFEPSTDTQYF
TGTGCCGCGGCCGCGGGCCCGTTCGAGCCTAGCACAGATACGCAGTATTTT
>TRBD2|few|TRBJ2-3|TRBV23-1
CAKDRADLRTSGRDTQYF
TGCGCCAAGGACAGGGCTGATCTCAGGACTAGCGGGAGGGATACGCAGTATTTT
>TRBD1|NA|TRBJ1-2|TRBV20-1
CSAAGQGDGYTF
TGCAGTGCGGCGGGACAGGGGGATGGCTACACCTTC
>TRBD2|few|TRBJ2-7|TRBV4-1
CASSPTGRVEQYF
TGCGCCAGCAGCCCTACTGGGAGGGTCGAGCAGTACTTC
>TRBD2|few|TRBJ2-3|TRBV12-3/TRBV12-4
CASSLELAVTDTQYF
TGTGCCAGCAGTTTAGAACTAGCGGTCACAGATACGCAGTATTTT
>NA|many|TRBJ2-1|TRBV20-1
CSARPGSNEQFF
TGCAGTGCTAGACCAGGGAGTAATGAGCAGTTCTTC
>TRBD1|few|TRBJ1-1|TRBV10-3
CAISEGDRSNTEAFF
TGTGCCATCAGTGAAGGGGACAGGTCCAACACTGAAGCTTTCTTT
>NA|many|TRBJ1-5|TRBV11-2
CASSLSPNQPQHF
TGTGCCAGCAGCTTGAGCCCTAATCAGCCCCAGCATTTT
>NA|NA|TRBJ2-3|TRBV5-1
CASSLWSSLADTQYF
TGCGCCAGCAGCTTGTGGTCTAGCCTCGCAGATACGCAGTATTTT
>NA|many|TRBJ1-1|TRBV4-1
CASSQADGVNTEAFF
TGCGCCAGCAGCCAGGCCGACGGAGTGAACACTGAAGCTTTCTTT
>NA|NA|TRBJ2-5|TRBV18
CASSPLNEETQYF
TGTGCCAGCTCACCACTAAACGAAGAGACCCAGTACTTC
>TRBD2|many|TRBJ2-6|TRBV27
CASSRDSRLAGLNSGANVLTF
TGTGCCAGCAGCCGAGACAGTAGGCTAGCGGGACTCAACTCTGGGGCCAACGTCCTGACTTTC
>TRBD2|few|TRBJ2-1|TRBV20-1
CSARASAGGSYNEQFF
TGCAGTGCTAGAGCCTCCGCGGGAGGATCCTACAATGAGCAGTTCTTC
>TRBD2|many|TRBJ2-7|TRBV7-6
CASSLRLANPRRHSEQYF
TGTGCCAGCAGCTTGCGACTAGCGAACCCTCGGCGGCATTCCGAGCAGTACTTC
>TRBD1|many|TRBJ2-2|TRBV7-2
CASSLVGTGNTGELFF
TGTGCCAGCAGCTTAGTAGGGACAGGAAACACCGGGGAGCTGTTTTTT
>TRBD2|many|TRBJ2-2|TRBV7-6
CASSAGTSGRMSTGELFF
TGTGCCAGCAGCGCCGGGACTAGCGGGAGGATGTCCACCGGGGAGCTGTTTTTT
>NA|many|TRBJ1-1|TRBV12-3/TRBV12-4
CASSRATTNTEAFF
TGTGCCAGCTCTCGGGCGACGACGAACACTGAAGCTTTCTTT
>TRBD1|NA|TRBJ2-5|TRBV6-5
CASSYLARDSYQETQYF
TGTGCCAGCAGTTATCTAGCTCGGGACAGTTACCAAGAGACCCAGTACTTC
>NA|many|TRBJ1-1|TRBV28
CASQMPGRTNTEAFF
TGTGCCAGCCAGATGCCGGGACGGACGAACACTGAAGCTTTCTTT
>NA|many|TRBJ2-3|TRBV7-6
CASGLYGSTDTQYF
TGTGCCAGCGGACTGTACGGGAGTACAGATACGCAGTATTTT
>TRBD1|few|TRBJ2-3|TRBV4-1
CASSQDWPGGRDTQYF
TGCGCCAGCAGCCAAGATTGGCCAGGGGGAAGAGATACGCAGTATTTT
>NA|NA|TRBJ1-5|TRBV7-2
CASSPLRQFNQPQHF
TGTGCCAGCAGCCCCCTGAGACAGTTCAATCAGCCCCAGCATTTT
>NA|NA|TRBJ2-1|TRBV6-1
CASSYDGSYNEQFF
TGTGCCAGCAGTTACGACGGCTCCTACAATGAGCAGTTCTTC
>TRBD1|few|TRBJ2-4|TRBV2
CASNEDRGAKNIQYF
TGTGCCAGCAACGAGGACAGGGGAGCCAAAAACATTCAGTACTTC
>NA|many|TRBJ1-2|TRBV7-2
CASSLAGGQGSLRGYTF
TGTGCCAGCAGCTTAGCGGGAGGCCAAGGGTCGCTGCGGGGCTACACCTTC
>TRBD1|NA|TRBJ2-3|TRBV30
CACIDRVGFLIPQYF
TGTGCCTGCATCGACAGGGTAGGGTTCCTAATACCGCAGTATTTT
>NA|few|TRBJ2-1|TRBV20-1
CSARPADSNEQFF
TGCAGTGCTAGACCGGCCGACAGCAATGAGCAGTTCTTC
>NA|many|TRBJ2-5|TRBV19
CASRRDSQETQYF
TGTGCCAGTAGGCGGGACTCCCAAGAGACCCAGTACTTC
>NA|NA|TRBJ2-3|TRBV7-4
CASSSPGDPTDTQYF
TGTGCCAGCAGCTCTCCAGGGGACCCCACAGATACGCAGTATTTT